These T cell receptor beta chains were read from a single sample in a study of CD8 T cells in ankylosing spondylitis. TCRdb redid the calling of the 5' RACE reads with MiXCR, one entry per CDR3 protein. This sample has some 800,000 distinct CDR3 sequences; about 11% occur once, and the top ten carry just over 0.5%. Sequenced sample: blood, either unsorted or a sorted T cell fraction (not recorded which). Source of these receptors: a male donor with ankylosing spondylitis. Both conserved end residues are part of each CDR3.

j_call	v_call	cdr3_aa
TRBJ2-7	TRBV7-2	CASSLAPGEKVYEQYF
TRBJ2-7	TRBV16	CASSQERVVYEQYF
TRBJ1-2	TRBV13	CASSIPGAAGYTF
TRBJ2-7	TRBV28	CASSLYGYGQRAYEQYF
TRBJ2-7	TRBV28	CASSLFGQIYEQYF
TRBJ2-7	TRBV20-1	CSASYGPAYEQYF
TRBJ1-5	TRBV6-5	CASSYSQGNQPQHF
TRBJ2-1	TRBV6-2/TRBV6-3	CASSYSRGWYNEQFF
TRBJ2-5	TRBV3-1	CASSQWGSRNF
TRBJ2-7	TRBV7-3	CASSLLGGGTYEQYF
TRBJ2-5	TRBV27	CASSLSWQSQETQYF
TRBJ1-1	TRBV29-1	CSVWDRLNTEAFF
TRBJ2-5	TRBV7-2	CASSPGLAVQETQYF
TRBJ1-1	TRBV20-1	CSARAAYTEAFF
TRBJ2-7	TRBV29-1	CSVEISGQGYEQYF
TRBJ2-7	TRBV27	CASSPLGITTYEQYF
TRBJ1-1	TRBV9	CASSVAGQNTEAFF
TRBJ2-2	TRBV5-1	CASSTGDPNTGELFF
TRBJ2-1	TRBV5-1	CASSIETSSYNEQFF
TRBJ2-1	TRBV5-5	CASSLWGTGYNEQFF
TRBJ2-6	TRBV5-1	CASSFPSSGANVLTF
TRBJ2-7	TRBV20-1	CSARGDRGPREQYF